The 16 T cell receptor beta chains in this list originate from one sample, sequenced in a study of cytomegalovirus exposure and HLA in healthy donors. The PCR was carried out with 60 Vbeta primers and 13 Jbeta primers. This table comes from immunoSEQ multiplex PCR, and its TCRdb copy is limited to in-frame clones, with some not included. The sample records around 140,000 clones, around 72% being singletons. The sample was PBMCs. Receptors originate from a man aged 50 to 60 in good health and CMV-seropositive.

The chain combines TRBV11-3 with TRBJ2-3; D uncertain. V was cut by 5 bases and J by 0 bases, with 3 bases left in between. The CDR3 spans 12 residues. Germline CDR1 is SGHNT and CDR2 is YENEEA. Written as DNA, the CDR3 is TGTGCCAGCAGCCTCAGCACAGATACGCAGTATTTT. Its translation: CASSLSTDTQYF.

The chain joins TRBV13 to TRBJ1-5, with 9 positions matching TRBD1. Germline CDR1 and CDR2: PRHDT and FYEKMQ (reference sequence). J lost 7 bases, V lost 5 bases, and 3 bases had no gene match. CDR3 length: 13 residues. The DNA of the CDR3 is TGTGCCAGCAGCCGGACAGGGGAGCAGCCCCAGCATTTT. Amino acids: CASSRTGEQPQHF.

This clone came up many times. The chain employs TRBV2 and TRBJ1-5, with a weak D call TRBD1 (6 bases). Per germline, CDR1 SNHLY and CDR2 FYNNEI. The CDR3 runs 13 residues. Between the trimmed V and J ends, which lost 5 bases and 4 bases, there was a span of 9 bases. CDR3 residues: CASSNRENQPQHF. The DNA of the CDR3 is TGTGCCAGCAGTAACAGGGAGAATCAGCCCCAGCATTTT.

The chain has TRBV19 and TRBJ1-1; D call uncertain. Trimming left V 6 bases short and J 1 base short, with 9 bases between. The germline V gene encodes CDR1 LNHDA and CDR2 SQIVND (reference sequence). This CDR3 spans 13 amino acids. The DNA of the CDR3 is TGTGCCAGTAGCAATACGGGGAACACTGAAGCTTTCTTT. It is translated as CASSNTGNTEAFF.

This clone occurred once. The V gene is TRBV2, the J gene TRBJ2-5; 8 nucleotides agree with TRBD1. V lost 6 bases, J lost 4 bases, and 7 bases stayed unmatched. Germline-derived CDR1 and CDR2 are SNHLY and FYNNEI. The CDR3 sequence is 14 residues long. The CDR3 protein is CASSFNRGIETQYF. In DNA, the CDR3 is TGTGCCAGCAGCTTTAACAGGGGGATAGAGACCCAGTACTTC.

J is TRBJ1-5 and V is TRBV6-1, with D maybe TRBD1 (6 bases). Trimming cost V 3 bases and J 2 bases, with 11 bases left between them. Germline V CDR1 and CDR2: MNHNS, SASEGT. The CDR3 has 15 amino acids. This CDR3 reads CASSDRGSGNQPQHF. The CDR3 DNA is TGTGCCAGCAGTGACAGGGGATCGGGCAATCAGCCCCAGCATTTT.

The chain's CDR3 is CASSARFPNEKLFF. The CDR3 nucleotides read TGTGCCAGTAGTGCCAGATTCCCTAATGAAAAACTGTTTTTT. The J gene is TRBJ1-4, the V gene TRBV19, with D hard to call. Deletions cut 5 bases from V and 3 bases from J, with 10 bases between. Germline lookup yields CDR1 LNHDA and CDR2 SQIVND (reference sequence). The CDR3 has 14 residues.

The CDR3 bases are TGTGCTAGCGCCGGGACTAGAAACACCGGGGAGCTGTTTTTT. Protein product: CASAGTRNTGELFF. This chain connects TRBV11-1 to TRBJ2-2; 8 positions agree with TRBD2. The CDR3 is 14 residues long. The germline gives CDR1 SGHAT, CDR2 FQDESV (reference sequence). The variable domain in full, completed from reference TRBV11-1 and TRBJ2-2, reads EAEVAQSPRYKITEKSQAVAFWCDPISGHATLYWYRQILGQGPELLVQFQDESVVDDSQLPKDRFSAERLKGVDSTLKIQPAELGDSAMYLCASAGTRNTGELFFGEGSRLTVL.

The chain couples TRBV19 to TRBJ1-5, with D perhaps TRBD1 (6 bases). The CDR3 is 19 residues long. Trimming took 1 base from V and 4 from J, leaving 23 bases between them. Germline lookup yields CDR1 LNHDA and CDR2 SQIVND (reference sequence). The CDR3 loop reads CASSIGMRGGMRYNQPQHF. CDR3 in DNA: TGTGCCAGTAGTATAGGAATGAGGGGGGGGATGCGATATAATCAGCCCCAGCATTTT.

The chain recombines TRBV6-4 with TRBJ2-1; TRBD2 matches 11 bases. V dropped 2 bases and J dropped 0; count of bases not matched to a gene: 3. This CDR3 has 17 residues. CDR1 and CDR2 from the germline V gene are MRHNA and SNTAGT. CDR3 residues: CASSDTSGRSSYNEQFF. The CDR3 region has the DNA TGTGCCAGCAGTGACACTAGCGGGAGAAGCTCCTACAATGAGCAGTTCTTC.

The chain joins TRBV6-5 to TRBJ1-3; no firm D call. Germline CDR1 MNHEY, CDR2 SVGAGI. Trimming left V 0 bases short and J 8 bases short, with 14 bases between. This CDR3 comprises 15 residues. CDR3 sequence reads: CASSYSSKDSDTIYF. CDR3 nucleotide sequence: TGTGCCAGCAGTTACTCGTCAAAGGACTCTGACACCATATATTTT.

Turning to this clone: Other DNA sequences from this sample encode an identical CDR3 as well. V and J are TRBV5-6 and TRBJ2-1; TRBD2 aligns across 12 bases. CDR1 is SGHDT and CDR2 is YYEEEE in the germline V gene. This CDR3 is 17 amino acids long. V trimming: 2 bases; J trimming: 1 base; junction bases outside the gene matches: 4. DNA for the CDR3: TGTGCCAGCAGCTTATTGACTAGCGGGAGATCCTACAATGAGCAGTTCTTC. Translating gives CASSLLTSGRSYNEQFF.

V and J are TRBV7-9 and TRBJ2-3, with 8 bases identical to TRBD1. V gave up 8 bases and J gave up 2 bases; unmatched junction bases: 3. In germline, CDR1 is SEHNR, CDR2 FQNEAQ (reference sequence). CDR3 length: 13 amino acids. In DNA form, the CDR3 reads TGTGCCAGCGGACAGGGTTACACAGATACGCAGTATTTT. Translating gives CASGQGYTDTQYF.

V gene TRBV5-4 combines with J gene TRBJ2-2, with 14 bases aligning to TRBD2. Germline V gene lookup returns CDR1 SGHNT and CDR2 YYREEE (reference sequence). With 0 bases clipped from V and 4 bases from J, the junction kept 5 bases outside the gene matches. CDR3 size: 18 residues. CDR3 residues: CASSLAPGLAGATGELFF. Here the CDR3 DNA reads TGTGCCAGCAGCTTGGCCCCGGGACTAGCGGGAGCCACCGGGGAGCTGTTTTTT.

The J gene is TRBJ2-5, the V gene TRBV11-3; the D gene is possibly TRBD2 (6 bases). Looked up from germline, CDR1 is SGHNT and CDR2 is YENEEA. The CDR3 length is 15 residues. Deletions cut 1 base from V and 2 bases from J, with 11 bases between. The CDR3 spells CASSLGTSRQETQYF. CDR3 nucleotide sequence: TGTGCCAGCAGCTTAGGTACTAGCCGACAAGAGACCCAGTACTTC.

The chain combines TRBV10-3 with TRBJ1-3; 7 positions agree with TRBD1. The CDR3 extends over 13 amino acids. The junction had 3 bases not matched to a gene; V was cut back by 8 bases and J by 2 bases. Germline CDR1 and CDR2: ENHRY and SYGVKD. In DNA, the CDR3 is TGTGCCATCCGGGACAGAACTGGAAACACCATATATTTT. Its translation is CAIRDRTGNTIYF.